This entry is about one T cell receptor beta chain. These data originate in a study of blood T cell repertoires in COVID-19. Assay: immunoSEQ multiplex PCR; the TCRdb copy retains only in-frame clones and omits some. This sample has 200,000 to 250,000 clones, with about 85% found just once. Trimming cost V 5 bases and J 5 bases; bases outside gene matches: 7. CDR3 length: 14 amino acids. The germline gives CDR1 LNHDA, CDR2 SQIVND (reference sequence). The chain is built from TRBV19 and TRBJ1-1; 8 bases are a match to TRBD1. The TCR originated in a man aged 35-49 years with acute or convalescent COVID-19. Sequencing was performed on peripheral blood. CDR3 DNA: TGTGCCAGTAGTGACAGGGGCGCAGCAACTGAAGCTTTCTTT. This sequence encodes CASSDRGAATEAFF.